A selection of T cell receptor beta chains follows, all from one sample in a study of blood T cell repertoires in COVID-19. Profiling relied on immunoSEQ multiplex PCR, and the TCRdb table lists in-frame clones only, not all of them. The sample holds roughly 290,000 clones, 70% to 90% seen once. The sample taken for sequencing was peripheral blood. These receptors were taken from a human donor with COVID-19, enrolled during active disease. The donor label of this sample is uncertain. Each CDR3 is given with its conserved first and last residue. The order of the fields is J gene, D gene, clone size, V gene, CDR3 protein, CDR3 DNA. A D gene is named only where the DNA matches it firmly. Clone size appears in some rows only: once, few, many, or a class for an expanded clone.

TRBJ2-5	TRBD2	.	TRBV13	CASSLVTALSPGLEGGETQYF	TGTGCCAGCAGCTTAGTCACTGCCTTATCCCCGGGACTAGAGGGTGGCGAGACCCAGTACTTC
TRBJ2-7	.	.	TRBV7-9	CASSLQVYEQYF	TGTGCCAGCAGCTTACAGGTTTACGAGCAGTACTTC
TRBJ2-1	TRBD1	.	TRBV27	CASSWGQGQGSNEQFF	TGTGCCAGCAGCTGGGGGCAAGGACAGGGTAGCAATGAGCAGTTCTTC
TRBJ2-1	TRBD2	.	TRBV9	CASSVILAGNYNEQFF	TGTGCCAGCAGCGTAATTCTAGCGGGGAACTACAATGAGCAGTTCTTC
TRBJ2-7	TRBD1	few	TRBV5-5	CASSLLQGAGDEQYF	TGTGCCAGCAGCCTGCTTCAGGGGGCTGGAGACGAGCAGTACTTC
TRBJ2-1	TRBD2	.	TRBV7-3	CASSPQRDQEQFF	TGTGCCAGCAGCCCCCAGCGGGATCAAGAGCAGTTCTTC
TRBJ2-1	.	.	TRBV5-1	CASTGPGDEQFF	TGCGCCAGCACTGGTCCAGGGGATGAGCAGTTCTTC
TRBJ2-5	TRBD1	.	TRBV25-1	CASSAPQGVETQYF	TGTGCCAGCAGTGCACCTCAGGGGGTAGAGACCCAGTACTTC
TRBJ1-2	.	.	TRBV4-1	CASSQSYVPGKAGLNYGYTF	TGCGCCAGCAGCCAATCTTACGTTCCGGGGAAAGCAGGTCTTAACTATGGCTACACCTTC
TRBJ1-2	.	.	TRBV18	CASSPQEDYGYTF	TGTGCCAGCTCACCACAGGAGGACTATGGCTACACCTTC
TRBJ2-7	TRBD1	.	TRBV7-6	CASSLAWDRGREQYF	TGTGCCAGCAGCTTAGCGTGGGACAGGGGACGCGAGCAGTACTTC
TRBJ1-5	.	.	TRBV7-6	CASSLARGYQPQHF	TGTGCCAGCAGCTTAGCCCGGGGGTATCAGCCCCAGCATTTT
TRBJ2-3	.	.	TRBV6-2/TRBV6-3	CASSYDRTVLITDTQYF	TGTGCCAGCAGTTACGATCGGACAGTATTAATCACAGATACGCAGTATTTT
TRBJ1-1	.	.	TRBV6-2/TRBV6-3	CASSYGLRGIFTEAFF	TGTGCCAGCAGTTACGGTCTGAGGGGGATATTCACTGAAGCTTTCTTT
TRBJ2-3	.	.	TRBV29-1	CSVTTGSSTDTQYF	TGCAGCGTTACTACAGGTAGTAGCACAGATACGCAGTATTTT
TRBJ1-6	TRBD1	.	TRBV9	CASSPPNRGPNSPLHF	TGTGCCAGCAGCCCACCAAACAGGGGACCCAATTCACCCCTCCACTTT
TRBJ2-3	TRBD2	.	TRBV5-4	CASSAGLAGSADTQYF	TGTGCCAGCAGCGCGGGACTAGCGGGAAGTGCAGATACGCAGTATTTT
TRBJ1-1	.	.	TRBV29-1	CSVREGNTEAFF	TGCAGCGTGAGGGAGGGAAACACTGAAGCTTTCTTT
TRBJ2-1	TRBD2	.	TRBV5-1	CASSSRGLAGGANEQFF	TGCGCCAGCAGCTCCAGAGGACTAGCGGGAGGAGCCAATGAGCAGTTCTTC
TRBJ1-4	.	once	TRBV7-8	CASSPRLSDTEEKLFF	TGTGCCAGCAGCCCCCGGTTATCGGACACCGAAGAAAAACTGTTTTTT
TRBJ1-2	.	.	TRBV11-2	CASSFVSAGPYGYTF	TGTGCCAGCAGCTTCGTTTCGGCAGGGCCCTATGGCTACACCTTC
TRBJ1-2	.	.	TRBV9	CASSPDGVYGYTF	TGTGCCAGCAGCCCGGACGGGGTGTATGGCTACACCTTC
TRBJ2-6	TRBD1	.	TRBV7-9	CASSSDRVGGTGANVLTF	TGTGCCAGCAGTTCGGACAGGGTAGGAGGGACTGGGGCCAACGTCCTGACTTTC
TRBJ2-1	TRBD2	.	TRBV5-5	CASSWTSGGANEQFF	TGTGCCAGCAGCTGGACTAGCGGGGGAGCCAATGAGCAGTTCTTC
TRBJ1-1	.	.	TRBV28	CASSLASGGNTEAFF	TGTGCCAGCAGTTTGGCCTCGGGGGGAAACACTGAAGCTTTCTTT
TRBJ2-7	.	.	TRBV12-3/TRBV12-4	CASSFKQGSEQYF	TGTGCCAGCAGTTTTAAACAGGGAAGCGAGCAGTACTTC
TRBJ2-7	.	once	TRBV5-1	CASSLGLGQGGYEQYF	TGCGCCAGCAGCTTGGGTCTGGGCCAGGGCGGCTACGAGCAGTACTTC
TRBJ2-7	TRBD2	.	TRBV29-1	CSVGKLAGSEQYF	TGCAGCGTTGGAAAACTAGCGGGAAGCGAGCAGTACTTC
TRBJ2-7	.	many	TRBV15	CATSRDRGYEQYF	TGTGCCACCAGCAGAGATCGGGGCTACGAGCAGTACTTC
TRBJ2-7	TRBD1	few	TRBV27	CASSFGTGVGEQYF	TGTGCCAGCAGTTTTGGGACAGGGGTTGGGGAGCAGTACTTC
TRBJ2-5	.	.	TRBV7-9	CASSLSTPRGAQYF	TGTGCCAGCAGCTTATCAACCCCCAGGGGAGCCCAGTACTTC
TRBJ1-3	.	.	TRBV30	CAWSVRREPGNTIYF	TGTGCCTGGAGTGTACGGAGGGAGCCTGGAAACACCATATATTTT
TRBJ1-5	.	.	TRBV19	CASSGHVDNQPQHF	TGTGCCAGTAGTGGACACGTTGACAATCAGCCCCAGCATTTT
TRBJ2-7	TRBD2	.	TRBV5-1	CASSPGPGLALSYEQYF	TGCGCCAGCAGCCCTGGGCCGGGACTAGCGCTGTCCTACGAGCAGTACTTC
TRBJ1-2	.	.	TRBV28	CASSEGGLVYGYTF	TGTGCCAGCAGTGAGGGGGGGCTAGTCTATGGCTACACCTTC
TRBJ2-3	.	.	TRBV6-1	CASSELGGVGDTQYF	TGTGCCAGCAGTGAGCTAGGGGGAGTGGGAGATACGCAGTATTTT